This T cell receptor beta chain was captured by sequencing in a study of shared clonotypes between healthy human individuals. For the study at large: Three plates each covered CD4 naive and memory; CD8 naive two, CD8 memory one.

The CDR3 has 15 amino acids. With 0 bases clipped from V and 4 bases from J, the junction kept 6 bases outside the gene matches. In germline, CDR1 is MNHEY, CDR2 SMNVEV (reference sequence). In regard to this clone: The antigen is not known.

Assay: immunoSEQ multiplex PCR; the TCRdb copy retains only in-frame clones and omits some. The sample contains approximately 2.4 million clones, approximately 94% of which appear only once. Study-wide findings and caveats: Approximately 4.5% was the fraction of naive CD4 clonotypes found shared across several donors.

The chain combines TRBV27 with TRBJ2-7, with 7 bases fitting TRBD2. Sequencing was performed on naive CD4+ T cells sorted from blood. Subset denoted: CD45RA+ positively selected. This TCR was recovered from a man younger than 35 in good health. The CDR3 DNA sequence: TGTGCCAGCAGTTTATCCTTAGTGGGGGGGTACGAGCAGTACTTC. It codes for CASSLSLVGGYEQYF.